Listed below are T cell receptor beta chains from one sample, sequenced in a study of OX40 agonist ivuxolimab in advanced cancers. The assay was immunoSEQ multiplex PCR, and TCRdb's table has in-frame clones only and misses some. The profile covers some 20,000 clones, with approximately 79% appearing a single time and 20% to 25% taken by the ten largest. The sample was CD4+ or CD8+ T cells sorted from blood, taken in a trial of the OX40 agonist ivuxolimab. Receptor source: an adult with an advanced solid tumor such as melanoma, head and neck, liver or kidney cancer. Both conserved end residues are part of each CDR3. Each record gives: J gene, V gene, CDR3 protein.

TRBJ2-5 | TRBV10-3 | CAISEWRGGGQLSGGGKTQYF
TRBJ2-7 | TRBV4-3 | CASSQSRGDYEQYF
TRBJ2-1 | TRBV5-6 | CASSQAGFINEQFF
TRBJ2-3 | TRBV2 | CASTLYSPSTDTQYF
TRBJ2-7 | TRBV7-6 | CASSGGGEQYF
TRBJ2-7 | TRBV6-5 | CASSSDHYEQYF
TRBJ2-6 | TRBV7-9 | CASSLRDVVISGANVLTF
TRBJ1-2 | TRBV4-3 | CASSQDPGQGKDGYTF
TRBJ1-4 | TRBV6-5 | CASSEQGGREKLFF
TRBJ2-7 | TRBV7-6 | CASSVGAGQIVYEQYF
TRBJ2-6 | TRBV29-1 | CSVEDPDSGANVLTF
TRBJ2-1 | TRBV7-3 | CASSLILAESNEQFF
TRBJ1-1 | TRBV19 | CASKQGNTEAFF
TRBJ1-4 | TRBV5-8 | CASTHVPGEKLFF